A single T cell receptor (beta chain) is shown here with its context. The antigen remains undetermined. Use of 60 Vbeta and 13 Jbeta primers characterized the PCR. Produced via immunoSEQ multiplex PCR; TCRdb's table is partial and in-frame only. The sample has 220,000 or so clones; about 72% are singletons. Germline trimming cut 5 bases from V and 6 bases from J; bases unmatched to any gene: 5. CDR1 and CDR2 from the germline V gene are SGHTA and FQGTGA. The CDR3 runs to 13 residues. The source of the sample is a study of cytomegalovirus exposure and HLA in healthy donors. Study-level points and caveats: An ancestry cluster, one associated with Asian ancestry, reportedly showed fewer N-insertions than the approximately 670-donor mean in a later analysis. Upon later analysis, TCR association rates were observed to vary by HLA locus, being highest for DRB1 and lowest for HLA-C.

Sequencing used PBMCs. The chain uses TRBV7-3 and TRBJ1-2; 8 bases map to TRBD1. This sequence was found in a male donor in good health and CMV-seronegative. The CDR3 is CASSALQGDGYTF. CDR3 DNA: TGTGCCAGCAGCGCCCTACAGGGGGATGGCTACACCTTC.